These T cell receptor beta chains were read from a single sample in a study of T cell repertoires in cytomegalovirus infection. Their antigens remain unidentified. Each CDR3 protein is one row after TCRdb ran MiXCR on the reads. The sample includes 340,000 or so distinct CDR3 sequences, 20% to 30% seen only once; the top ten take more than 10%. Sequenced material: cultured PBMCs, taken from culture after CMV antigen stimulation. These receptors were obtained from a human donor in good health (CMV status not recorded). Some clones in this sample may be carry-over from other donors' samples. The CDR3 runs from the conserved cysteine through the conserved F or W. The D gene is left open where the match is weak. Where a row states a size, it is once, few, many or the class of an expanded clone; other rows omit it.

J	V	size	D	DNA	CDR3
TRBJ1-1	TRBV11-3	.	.	TGTGCCAGCAGCGCTATACAGGGTTACACTGAAGCTTTCTTT	CASSAIQGYTEAFF
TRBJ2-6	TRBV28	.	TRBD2	TGTGCCAGCAGTAAACCCCTGGCGGGAGGTGGGGCCAACGTCCTGACTTTC	CASSKPLAGGGANVLTF
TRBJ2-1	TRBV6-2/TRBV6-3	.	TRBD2	TGTGCCAGCAGTTACAGGCGAGCGGGAGGGCCGAATGAGCAGTTCTTC	CASSYRRAGGPNEQFF
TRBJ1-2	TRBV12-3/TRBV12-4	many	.	TGTGCCAGCAGTTTAGCGGGCCTTCCTCGCAGTGGCTACACCTTC	CASSLAGLPRSGYTF
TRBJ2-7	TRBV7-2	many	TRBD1	TGTGCCAGCAGCTCGACAGGGGCCGGTCGGTACTTC	CASSSTGAGRYF
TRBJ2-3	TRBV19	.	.	TGTGCCAGTAGTATCCCACTCCGACCAGATACGCAGTATTTT	CASSIPLRPDTQYF
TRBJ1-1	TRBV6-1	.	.	TGTGCCAGCCTATCCGGGACCCTTAACACTGAAGCTTTCTTT	CASLSGTLNTEAFF
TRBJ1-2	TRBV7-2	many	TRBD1	TGTGCCAGCAGCTTAATGGGGGACAGGGGTTGGGATGGCTACACCTTC	CASSLMGDRGWDGYTF
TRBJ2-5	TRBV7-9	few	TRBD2	TGTGCCAGCAGCTCTCTAGCGGGAGGCCCGGCGGAGACCCAGTACTTC	CASSSLAGGPAETQYF
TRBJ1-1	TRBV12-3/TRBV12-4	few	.	TGTGCCAGCAGTAACAGGGTGGGGGAAGAAGCTTTCTTT	CASSNRVGEEAFF
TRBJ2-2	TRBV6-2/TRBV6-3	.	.	TGTGCCAGCCTTCCACGAGGTACCGGGGAGCTGTTTTTT	CASLPRGTGELFF
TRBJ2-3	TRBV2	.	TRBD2	TGTGCCAGCAGCGGACCGACTAGCGGGATGAGCACAGATACGCAGTATTTT	CASSGPTSGMSTDTQYF
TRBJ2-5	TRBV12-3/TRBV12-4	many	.	TGTGCCAGCAGTTTAGGGTCAGAGACCCAGTACTTC	CASSLGSETQYF
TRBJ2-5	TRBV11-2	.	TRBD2	TGTGCCAGCAGCTCAGGACTAGCGCTAGGAGAGACCCAGTACTTC	CASSSGLALGETQYF
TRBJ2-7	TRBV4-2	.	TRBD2	TGTGCCAGCAGCCAATCACTAGCGGGGAGGAGGTCCTACGAGCAGTACTTC	CASSQSLAGRRSYEQYF
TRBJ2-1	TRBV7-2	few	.	TGTGCCAGCAGCCTAGACCGCGCCGAACACAATGAGCAGTTCTTC	CASSLDRAEHNEQFF
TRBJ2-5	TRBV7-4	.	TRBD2	TGTGCCAGCAGCCTACCCGGGACTAGCGTACAAGAGACCCAGTACTTC	CASSLPGTSVQETQYF
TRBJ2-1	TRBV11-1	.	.	TGTGCCAGCAGCGCCAAGATGGCTCCATTATACAATGAGCAGTTCTTC	CASSAKMAPLYNEQFF
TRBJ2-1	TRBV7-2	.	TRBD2	TGTGCCAGCAGCACGACTAGCGGGAGGGCGGGGAATGAGCAGTTCTTC	CASSTTSGRAGNEQFF
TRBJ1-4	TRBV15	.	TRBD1	TGTGCCACCAGCAGAGATCGTAACAGGGGGCTCGTAGCGAATGAAAAACTGTTTTTT	CATSRDRNRGLVANEKLFF
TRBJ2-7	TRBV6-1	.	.	TGTGCCAGCAGCCCACAAAGATCGTACGAGCAGTACTTC	CASSPQRSYEQYF
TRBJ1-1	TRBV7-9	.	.	TGTGCCAGCAGCTTACCTCTGGGGGCGCAGGACACTGAAGCTTTCTTT	CASSLPLGAQDTEAFF
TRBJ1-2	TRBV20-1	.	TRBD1	TGCAGTGCTGCCTTTAGGGACAGCTTCTATGGCTACACCTTC	CSAAFRDSFYGYTF
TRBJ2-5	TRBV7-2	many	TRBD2	TGTGCCAGCAGCCCAGACGGGAGGGGACAAGAGACCCAGTACTTC	CASSPDGRGQETQYF
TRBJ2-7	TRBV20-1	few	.	TGCAGTGCCGAAGGGATGACTAGAGGAAATTACGAGCAGTACTTC	CSAEGMTRGNYEQYF
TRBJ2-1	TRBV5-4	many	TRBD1	TGTGCCAGCAGCTTTTCGGGACAGGGATACAATGAGCAGTTCTTC	CASSFSGQGYNEQFF
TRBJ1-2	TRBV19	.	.	TGTGCCAGTAGCAACTTTGGGGCGGGTAACTATGGCTACACCTTC	CASSNFGAGNYGYTF